Sequencing of this T cell receptor beta chain was carried out in a study of shared clonotypes between healthy human individuals. This CDR3 has 13 residues. Trimming cost V 3 bases and J 3 bases, with 8 bases left between them. Per the germline V gene, CDR1 is SGHAT and CDR2 is FQNNGV. The method was immunoSEQ multiplex PCR; TCRdb's version includes in-frame clones alone and lacks a portion of them. The sample includes roughly 1 million clones, around 82% of them seen just once. This TCR was sampled from a man in his late teens or twenties in good health. Some clones in this sample may be carry-over from other donors' samples. Sample: memory CD4+ T cells from PBMCs. Sample subset: CD45RA-negative fraction. The chain links TRBV11-2 to TRBJ1-1; weak D call: TRBD1 (5 bases). CDR3 sequence reads: CASSFFRDTEAFF. DNA for the CDR3: TGTGCCAGCAGCTTCTTCAGGGACACTGAAGCTTTCTTT.